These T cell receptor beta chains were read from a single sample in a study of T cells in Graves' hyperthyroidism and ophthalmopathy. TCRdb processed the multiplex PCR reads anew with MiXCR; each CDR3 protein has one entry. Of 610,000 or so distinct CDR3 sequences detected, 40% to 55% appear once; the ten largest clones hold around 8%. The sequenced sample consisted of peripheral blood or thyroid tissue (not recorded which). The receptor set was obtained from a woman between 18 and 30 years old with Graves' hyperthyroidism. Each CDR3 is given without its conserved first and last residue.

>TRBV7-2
ASRSGTSDGEQF
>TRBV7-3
ASSPGTGTDYGYT
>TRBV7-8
ASSLGTSDPETQY
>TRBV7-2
ASSLQGLANTEAF
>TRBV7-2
ASSWSSSGNTIY
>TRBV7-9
ASSGLGAGTEAF
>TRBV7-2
ASSFGLSTYEQY
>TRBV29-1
SPGQGVNYEQY
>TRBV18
ASSPPTDLASGNTIY
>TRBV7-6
ASSQEVSSYEQY
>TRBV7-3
ASSVSGRALEEQF
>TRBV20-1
SARDVAGPYGYT
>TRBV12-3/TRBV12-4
ASSEEGAGYGYTGELF
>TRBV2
ASNLAGADTQY
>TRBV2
ASRKSRSPDTQY
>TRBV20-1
SARVGGTGGSFQPQH